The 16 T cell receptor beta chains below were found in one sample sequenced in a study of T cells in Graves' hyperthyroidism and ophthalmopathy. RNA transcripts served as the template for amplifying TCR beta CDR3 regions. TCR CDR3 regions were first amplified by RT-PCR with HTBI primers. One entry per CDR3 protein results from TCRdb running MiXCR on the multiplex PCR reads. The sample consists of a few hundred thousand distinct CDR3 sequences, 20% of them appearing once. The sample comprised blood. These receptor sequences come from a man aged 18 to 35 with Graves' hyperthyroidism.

The CDR3 loop reads CASRDGTFYEQYF. For the CDR3, the DNA is TGTGCCAGCAGGGACGGGACTTTCTACGAGCAGTACTTC. The chain is built from TRBV12-3 or TRBV12-4 and TRBJ2-7; D may be TRBD2 (6 bases). CDR3 size: 13 residues. With 6 bases removed from V and 3 bases from J, the gap between germline ends came to 12 bases.

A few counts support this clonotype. The CDR3 coding sequence is TGCAGTGCCACAGGTCCCACTAACTATGGCTACACCTTC. Encoded protein: CSATGPTNYGYTF. The chain joins TRBV20-1 to TRBJ1-2; the D gene is possibly TRBD1 (5 bases). The germline gives CDR1 DFQATT, CDR2 SNEGSKA (reference sequence). The CDR3 has 13 residues. Deletions cut 6 bases from V and 0 bases from J, with 11 bases between.

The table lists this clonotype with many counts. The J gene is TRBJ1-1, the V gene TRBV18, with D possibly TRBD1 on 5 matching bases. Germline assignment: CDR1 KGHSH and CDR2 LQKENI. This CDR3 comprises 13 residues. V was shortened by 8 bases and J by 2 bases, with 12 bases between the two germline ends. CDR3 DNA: TGTGCCAGCAGTCCTCAGGGTAACACTGAAGCTTTCTTT. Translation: CASSPQGNTEAFF.

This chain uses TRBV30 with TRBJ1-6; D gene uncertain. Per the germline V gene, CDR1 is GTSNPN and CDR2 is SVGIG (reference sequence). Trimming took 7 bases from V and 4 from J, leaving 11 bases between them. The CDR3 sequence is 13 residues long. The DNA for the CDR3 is TGTGCCTTCCAACTGGCATATAATTCACCCCTCCACTTT. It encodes CAFQLAYNSPLHF. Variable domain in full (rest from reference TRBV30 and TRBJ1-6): SQTIHQWPATLVQPVGSPLSLECTVEGTSNPNLYWYRQAAGRGLQLLFYSVGIGQISSEVPQNLSASRPQDRQFILSSKKLLLSDSGFYLCAFQLAYNSPLHFGNGTRLTVT.

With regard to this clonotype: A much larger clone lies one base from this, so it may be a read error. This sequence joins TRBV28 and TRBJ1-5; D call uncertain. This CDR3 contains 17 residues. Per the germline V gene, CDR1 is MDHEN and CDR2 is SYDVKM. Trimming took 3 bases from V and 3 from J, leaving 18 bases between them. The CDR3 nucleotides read TGTGCCAGCAGTTTTCAGTCGTTTGGGGTGGCCAATCAGCCCCAGCATTTT. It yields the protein CASSFQSFGVANQPQHF.

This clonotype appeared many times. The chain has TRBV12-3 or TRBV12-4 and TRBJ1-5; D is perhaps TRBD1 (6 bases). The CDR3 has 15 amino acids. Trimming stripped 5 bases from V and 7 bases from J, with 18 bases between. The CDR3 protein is CASSPSQGGGQPQHF. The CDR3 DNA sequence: TGTGCCAGCAGTCCCTCCCAAGGGGGAGGGCAGCCCCAGCATTTT.

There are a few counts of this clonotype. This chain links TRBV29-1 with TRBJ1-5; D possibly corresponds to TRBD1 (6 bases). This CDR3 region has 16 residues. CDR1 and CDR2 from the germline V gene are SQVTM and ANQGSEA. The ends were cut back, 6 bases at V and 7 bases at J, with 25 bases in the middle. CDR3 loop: CSVEVPDSGPGQPQHF. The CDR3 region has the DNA TGCAGCGTCGAGGTTCCGGACAGCGGGCCGGGGCAGCCCCAGCATTTT.

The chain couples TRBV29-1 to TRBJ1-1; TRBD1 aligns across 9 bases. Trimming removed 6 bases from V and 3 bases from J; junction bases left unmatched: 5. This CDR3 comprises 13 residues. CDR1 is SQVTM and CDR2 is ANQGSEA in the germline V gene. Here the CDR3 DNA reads TGCAGCGTCGTACAGGGGGCTTACACTGAAGCTTTCTTT. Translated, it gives CSVVQGAYTEAFF. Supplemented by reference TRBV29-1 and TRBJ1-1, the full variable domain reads SAVISQKPSRDICQRGTSLTIQCQVDSQVTMMFWYRQQPGQSLTLIATANQGSEATYESGFVIDKFPISRPNLTFSTLTVSNMSPEDSSIYLCSVVQGAYTEAFFGQGTRLTVV.

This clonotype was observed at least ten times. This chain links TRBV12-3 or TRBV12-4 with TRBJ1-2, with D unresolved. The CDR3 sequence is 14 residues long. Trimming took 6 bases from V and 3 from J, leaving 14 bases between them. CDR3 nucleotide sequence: TGTGCCAGCAGCTCCACCGTTCCCGACTATGGCTACACCTTC. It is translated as CASSSTVPDYGYTF.

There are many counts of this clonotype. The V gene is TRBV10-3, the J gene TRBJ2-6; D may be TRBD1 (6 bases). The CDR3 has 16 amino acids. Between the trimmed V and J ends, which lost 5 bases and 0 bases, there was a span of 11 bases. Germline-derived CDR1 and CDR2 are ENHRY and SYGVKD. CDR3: CAISWTAFSGANVLTF. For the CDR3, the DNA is TGTGCCATCAGTTGGACAGCATTCTCTGGGGCCAACGTCCTGACTTTC.

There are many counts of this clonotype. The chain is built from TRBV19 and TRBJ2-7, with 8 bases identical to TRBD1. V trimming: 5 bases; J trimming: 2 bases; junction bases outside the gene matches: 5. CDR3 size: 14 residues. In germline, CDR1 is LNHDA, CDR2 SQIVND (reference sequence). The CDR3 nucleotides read TGTGCCAGTAGTGGTGCAGGGGGCACCTACGAGCAGTACTTC. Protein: CASSGAGGTYEQYF.

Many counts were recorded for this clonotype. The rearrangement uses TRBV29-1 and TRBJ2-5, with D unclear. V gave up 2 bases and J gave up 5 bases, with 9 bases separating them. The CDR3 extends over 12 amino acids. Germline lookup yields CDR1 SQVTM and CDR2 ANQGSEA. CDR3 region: CSVEWGSETQYF. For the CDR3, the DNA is TGCAGCGTTGAATGGGGTAGCGAGACCCAGTACTTC.

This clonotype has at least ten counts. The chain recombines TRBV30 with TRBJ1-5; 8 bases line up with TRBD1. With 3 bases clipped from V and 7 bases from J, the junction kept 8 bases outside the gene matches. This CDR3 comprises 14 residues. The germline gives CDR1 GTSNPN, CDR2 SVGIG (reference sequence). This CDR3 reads CAWSTDRGGQPQHF. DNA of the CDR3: TGTGCCTGGAGCACCGACAGGGGAGGACAGCCCCAGCATTTT. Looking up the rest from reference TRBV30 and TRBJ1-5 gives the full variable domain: SQTIHQWPATLVQPVGSPLSLECTVEGTSNPNLYWYRQAAGRGLQLLFYSVGIGQISSEVPQNLSASRPQDRQFILSSKKLLLSDSGFYLCAWSTDRGGQPQHFGDGTRLSIL.

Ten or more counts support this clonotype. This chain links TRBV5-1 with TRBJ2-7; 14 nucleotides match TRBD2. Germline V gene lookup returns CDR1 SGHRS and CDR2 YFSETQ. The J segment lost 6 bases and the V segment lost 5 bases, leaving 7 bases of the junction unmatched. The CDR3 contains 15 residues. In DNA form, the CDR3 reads TGCGCCAGCAGTACCGGACTAGCGGGGGGAGCCGAGCAGTACTTC. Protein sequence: CASSTGLAGGAEQYF.

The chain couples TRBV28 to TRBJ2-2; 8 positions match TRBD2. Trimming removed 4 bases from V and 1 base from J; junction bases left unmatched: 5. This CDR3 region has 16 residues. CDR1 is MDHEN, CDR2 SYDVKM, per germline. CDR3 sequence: CASSSQREWNTGELFF. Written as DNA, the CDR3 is TGTGCCAGCAGTTCCCAGCGGGAGTGGAACACCGGGGAGCTGTTTTTT.

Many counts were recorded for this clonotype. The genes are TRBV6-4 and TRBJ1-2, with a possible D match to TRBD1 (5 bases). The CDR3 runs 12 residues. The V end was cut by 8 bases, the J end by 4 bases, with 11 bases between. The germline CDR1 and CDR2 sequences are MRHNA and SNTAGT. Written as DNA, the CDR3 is TGTGCCAGCTGGGACGGCTTCTATGGCTACACCTTC. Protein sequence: CASWDGFYGYTF.